This note documents a single TCR beta chain sequence. Trimming at V came to 3 bases and at J to 2 bases, leaving 1 base not matched to a gene. This CDR3 is 14 amino acids long. CDR1 is ENHRY, CDR2 SYGVKD, per germline. These data belong to a study of CD8+CD57+ T cells in acquired aplastic anemia. The study profiled TCR beta VDJ and CDR3 using genomic DNA as template. MiXCR was run by TCRdb on the reads, yielding one entry per CDR3 protein. The sample holds about 270,000 distinct CDR3 sequences; about 56% are singletons and the top ten take 7% to 9%. Sequences were obtained from sorted CD4+, CD8+, or CD8+CD57+ T cells (not recorded which) from PBMCs. The rearrangement links TRBV10-3 to TRBJ2-1, with TRBD1 matching over 7 bases. The sequence was obtained from a human donor with severe aplastic anemia or a healthy control (not recorded which). CDR3: CAISEGGPYNEQFF. CDR3 nucleotides: TGTGCCATCAGTGAAGGGGGCCCCTACAATGAGCAGTTCTTC.